This TCR beta chain was recorded in a study of T cells in Graves' hyperthyroidism and ophthalmopathy. There were TCR beta CDR3 regions amplified from RNA transcripts. With the HTBI primer set, the TCR CDR3 went through a first round of RT-PCR. From the multiplex PCR reads, TCRdb called clonotypes with MiXCR, one entry per CDR3 protein. This repertoire shows hundreds of thousands of distinct CDR3 sequences, 13% found once; its top ten account for over 8.5%. This CDR3 is built from 16 residues. In germline, CDR1 is SGDLS, CDR2 YYNGEE. The V end lost 1 base, the J end lost 4 bases, and 14 bases lay between the germline ends.

The sequence derives from a woman aged 18-29 years with Graves' hyperthyroidism. Sequencing was carried out using blood. This rearrangement joins TRBV9 to TRBJ2-2; the D gene could be TRBD1 or TRBD2 (5 bases each). The CDR3 spells CASSVSSRGSTGELFF. DNA of the CDR3: TGTGCCAGCAGCGTATCATCGAGGGGATCCACCGGGGAGCTGTTTTTT.